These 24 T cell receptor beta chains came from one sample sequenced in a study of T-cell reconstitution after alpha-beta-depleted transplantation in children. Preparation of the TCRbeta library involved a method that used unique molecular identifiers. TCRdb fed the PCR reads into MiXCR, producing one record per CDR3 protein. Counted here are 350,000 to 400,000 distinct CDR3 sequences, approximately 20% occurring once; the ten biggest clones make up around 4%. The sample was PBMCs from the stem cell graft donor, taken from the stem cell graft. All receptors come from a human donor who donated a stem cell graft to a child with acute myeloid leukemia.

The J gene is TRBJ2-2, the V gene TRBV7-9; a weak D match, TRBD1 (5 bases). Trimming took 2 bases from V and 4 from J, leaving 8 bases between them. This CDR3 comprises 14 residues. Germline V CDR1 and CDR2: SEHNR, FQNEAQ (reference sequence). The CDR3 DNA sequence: TGTGCCAGCAGCTTATCAGGGATCACCGGGGAGCTGTTTTTT. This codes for CASSLSGITGELFF.

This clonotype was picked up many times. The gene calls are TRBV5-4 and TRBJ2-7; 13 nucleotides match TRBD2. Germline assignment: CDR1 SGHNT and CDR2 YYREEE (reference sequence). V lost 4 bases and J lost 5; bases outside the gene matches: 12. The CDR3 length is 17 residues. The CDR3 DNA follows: TGTGCCAGCAGCAAATCGGGACTAGCGGGAATTTCCCACGAGCAGTACTTC. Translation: CASSKSGLAGISHEQYF.

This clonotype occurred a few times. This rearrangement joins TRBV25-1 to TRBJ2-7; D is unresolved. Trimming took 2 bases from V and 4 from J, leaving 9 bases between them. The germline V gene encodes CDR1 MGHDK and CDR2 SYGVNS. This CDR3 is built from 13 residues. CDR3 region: CASSETDGYEQYF. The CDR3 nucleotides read TGTGCCAGCAGTGAAACGGATGGGTACGAGCAGTACTTC.

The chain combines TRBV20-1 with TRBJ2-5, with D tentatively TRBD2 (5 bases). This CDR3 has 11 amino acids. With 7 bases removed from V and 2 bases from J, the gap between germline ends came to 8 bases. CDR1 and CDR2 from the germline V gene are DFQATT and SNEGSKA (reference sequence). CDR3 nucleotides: TGCAGTGGTTCGGGACAAGAGACCCAGTACTTC. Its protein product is CSGSGQETQYF.

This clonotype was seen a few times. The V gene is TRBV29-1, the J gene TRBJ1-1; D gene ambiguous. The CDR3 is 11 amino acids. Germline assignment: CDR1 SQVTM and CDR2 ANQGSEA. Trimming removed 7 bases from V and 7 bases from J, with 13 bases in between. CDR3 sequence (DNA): TGCAGCGGCGTCTGGGGATTTGAAGCTTTCTTT. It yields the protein CSGVWGFEAFF.

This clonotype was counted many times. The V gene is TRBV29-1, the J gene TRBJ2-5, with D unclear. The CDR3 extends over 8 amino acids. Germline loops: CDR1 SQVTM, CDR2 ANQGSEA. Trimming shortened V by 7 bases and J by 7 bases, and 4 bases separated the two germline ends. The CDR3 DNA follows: TGCAGCGCCGGGACCCAGTACTTC. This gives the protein CSAGTQYF.

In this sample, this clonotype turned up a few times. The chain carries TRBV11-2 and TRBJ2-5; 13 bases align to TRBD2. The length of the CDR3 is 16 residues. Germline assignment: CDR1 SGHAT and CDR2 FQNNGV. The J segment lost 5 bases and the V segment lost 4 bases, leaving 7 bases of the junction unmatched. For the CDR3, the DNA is TGTGCCAGCAGCTGGACTAGCGGGAGTTCCGGCGAGACCCAGTACTTC. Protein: CASSWTSGSSGETQYF.

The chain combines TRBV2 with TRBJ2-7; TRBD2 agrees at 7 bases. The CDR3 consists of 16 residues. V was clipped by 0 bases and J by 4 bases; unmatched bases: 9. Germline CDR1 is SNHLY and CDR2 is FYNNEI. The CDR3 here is CASSEAEGKRDYEQYF. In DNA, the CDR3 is TGTGCCAGCAGTGAAGCGGAGGGAAAGCGGGATTACGAGCAGTACTTC.

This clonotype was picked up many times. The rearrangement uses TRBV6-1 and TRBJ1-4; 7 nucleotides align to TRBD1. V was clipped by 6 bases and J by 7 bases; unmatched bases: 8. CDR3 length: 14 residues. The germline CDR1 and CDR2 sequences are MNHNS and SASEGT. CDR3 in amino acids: CASSLTGLGEKLFF. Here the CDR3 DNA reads TGTGCCAGCAGCCTGACAGGGTTAGGTGAAAAACTGTTTTTT.

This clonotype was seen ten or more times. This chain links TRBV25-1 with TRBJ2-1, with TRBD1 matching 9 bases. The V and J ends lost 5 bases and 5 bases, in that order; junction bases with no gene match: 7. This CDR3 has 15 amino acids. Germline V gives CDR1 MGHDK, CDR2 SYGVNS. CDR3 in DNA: TGTGCCAGCAGTCTTCCGGGACAGGGAAACAATGAGCAGTTCTTC. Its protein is CASSLPGQGNNEQFF.

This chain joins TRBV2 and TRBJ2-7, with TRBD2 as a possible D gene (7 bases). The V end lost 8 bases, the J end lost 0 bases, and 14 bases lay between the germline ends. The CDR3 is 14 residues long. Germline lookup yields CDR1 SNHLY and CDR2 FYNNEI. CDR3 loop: CASLRGGSSYEQYF. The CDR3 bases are TGTGCCAGCCTTCGCGGGGGCAGCTCCTACGAGCAGTACTTC.

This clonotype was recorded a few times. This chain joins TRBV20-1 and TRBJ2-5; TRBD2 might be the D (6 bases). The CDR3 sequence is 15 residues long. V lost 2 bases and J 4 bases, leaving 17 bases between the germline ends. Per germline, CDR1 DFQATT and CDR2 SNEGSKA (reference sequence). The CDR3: CSARSPGSGGETQYF. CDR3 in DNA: TGCAGTGCTAGATCCCCCGGGAGTGGCGGAGAGACCCAGTACTTC.

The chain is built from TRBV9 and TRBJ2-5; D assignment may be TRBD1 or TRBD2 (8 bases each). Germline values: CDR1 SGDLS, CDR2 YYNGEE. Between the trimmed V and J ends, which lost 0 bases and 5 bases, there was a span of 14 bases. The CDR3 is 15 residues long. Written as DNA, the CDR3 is TGTGCCAGCAGCGTAGTCGGGGGGGACAGGGAGACCCAGTACTTC. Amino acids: CASSVVGGDRETQYF.

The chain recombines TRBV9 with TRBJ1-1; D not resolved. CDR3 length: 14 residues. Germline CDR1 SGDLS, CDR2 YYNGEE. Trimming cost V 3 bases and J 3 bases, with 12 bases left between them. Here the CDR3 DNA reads TGTGCCAGCAGCGGAGACGTGAGGGACACTGAAGCTTTCTTT. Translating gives CASSGDVRDTEAFF.

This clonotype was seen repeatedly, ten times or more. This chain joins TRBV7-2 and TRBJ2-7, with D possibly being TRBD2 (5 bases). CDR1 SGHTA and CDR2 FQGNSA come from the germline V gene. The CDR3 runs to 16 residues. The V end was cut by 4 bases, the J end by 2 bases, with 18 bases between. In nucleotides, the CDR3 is TGTGCCAGCAGCTACTCCCGGGATGTCGTTCCCTACGAGCAGTACTTC. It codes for CASSYSRDVVPYEQYF. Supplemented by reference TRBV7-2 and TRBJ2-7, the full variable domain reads GAGVSQSPSNKVTEKGKDVELRCDPISGHTALYWYRQSLGQGLEFLIYFQGNSAPDKSGLPSDRFSAERTGGSVSTLTIQRTQQEDSAVYLCASSYSRDVVPYEQYFGPGTRLTVT.

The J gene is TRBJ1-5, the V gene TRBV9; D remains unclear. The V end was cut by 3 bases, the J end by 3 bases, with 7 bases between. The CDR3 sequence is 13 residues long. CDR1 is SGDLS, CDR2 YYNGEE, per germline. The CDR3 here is CASSGGNNQPQHF. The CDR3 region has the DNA TGTGCCAGCAGCGGGGGAAACAATCAGCCCCAGCATTTT. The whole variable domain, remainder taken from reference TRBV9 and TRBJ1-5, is DSGVTQTPKHLITATGQRVTLRCSPRSGDLSVYWYQQSLDQGLQFLIQYYNGEERAKGNILERFSAQQFPDLHSELNLSSLELGDSALYFCASSGGNNQPQHFGDGTRLSIL.

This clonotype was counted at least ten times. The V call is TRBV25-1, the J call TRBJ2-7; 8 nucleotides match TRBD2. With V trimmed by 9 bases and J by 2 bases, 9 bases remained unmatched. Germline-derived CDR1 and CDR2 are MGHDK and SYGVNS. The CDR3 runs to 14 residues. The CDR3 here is CASTSGGGTYEQYF. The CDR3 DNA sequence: TGTGCCAGTACATCCGGGGGGGGGACCTACGAGCAGTACTTC.

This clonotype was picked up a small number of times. In DNA form, the CDR3 reads TGTGCCAGCAGCTTGTGGGGGGCCTACAATGAGCAGTTCTTC. This translates into CASSLWGAYNEQFF. The chain combines TRBV5-6 with TRBJ2-1; perhaps TRBD2 as D (6 bases). CDR3 length: 14 amino acids. V lost 1 base and J lost 2, with 7 bases in between. Germline values: CDR1 SGHDT, CDR2 YYEEEE.

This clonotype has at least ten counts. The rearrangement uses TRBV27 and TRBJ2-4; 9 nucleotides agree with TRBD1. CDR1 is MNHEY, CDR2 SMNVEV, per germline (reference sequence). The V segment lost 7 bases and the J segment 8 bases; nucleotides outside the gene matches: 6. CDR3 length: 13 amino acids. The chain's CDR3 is CASTRTGEDIQYF. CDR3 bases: TGTGCCAGCACGAGGACAGGGGAGGACATTCAGTACTTC.

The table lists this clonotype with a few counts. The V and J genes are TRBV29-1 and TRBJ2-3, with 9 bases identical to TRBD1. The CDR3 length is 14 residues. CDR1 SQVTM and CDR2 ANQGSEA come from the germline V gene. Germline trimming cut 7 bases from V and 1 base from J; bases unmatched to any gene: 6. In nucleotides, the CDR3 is TGCAGCGGACTCCGGGACAGGGGCACAGATACGCAGTATTTT. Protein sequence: CSGLRDRGTDTQYF.

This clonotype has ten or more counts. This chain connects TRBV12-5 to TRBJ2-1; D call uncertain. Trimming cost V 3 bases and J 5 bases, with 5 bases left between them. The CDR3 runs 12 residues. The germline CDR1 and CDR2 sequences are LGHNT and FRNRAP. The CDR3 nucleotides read TGTGCTAGTGGTTTAAATCACAATGAGCAGTTCTTC. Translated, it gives CASGLNHNEQFF.

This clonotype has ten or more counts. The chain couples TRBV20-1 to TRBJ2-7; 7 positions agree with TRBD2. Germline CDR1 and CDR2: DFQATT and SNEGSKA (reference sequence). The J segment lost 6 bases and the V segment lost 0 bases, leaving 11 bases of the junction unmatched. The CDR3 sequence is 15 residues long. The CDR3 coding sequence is TGCAGTGCTAGAGATCGGAGGGAGGGCCAACGCGAGCAGTACTTC. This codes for CSARDRREGQREQYF.

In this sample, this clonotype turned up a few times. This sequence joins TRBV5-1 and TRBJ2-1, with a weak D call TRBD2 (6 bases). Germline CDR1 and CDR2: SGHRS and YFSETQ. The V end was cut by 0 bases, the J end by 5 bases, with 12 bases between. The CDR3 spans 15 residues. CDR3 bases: TGCGCCAGCAGCTTGGTGGTATCGGGGGACAATGAGCAGTTCTTC. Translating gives CASSLVVSGDNEQFF. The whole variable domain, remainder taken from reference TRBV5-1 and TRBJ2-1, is KAGVTQTPRYLIKTRGQQVTLSCSPISGHRSVSWYQQTPGQGLQFLFEYFSETQRNKGNFPGRFSGRQFSNSRSEMNVSTLELGDSALYLCASSLVVSGDNEQFFGPGTRLTVL.

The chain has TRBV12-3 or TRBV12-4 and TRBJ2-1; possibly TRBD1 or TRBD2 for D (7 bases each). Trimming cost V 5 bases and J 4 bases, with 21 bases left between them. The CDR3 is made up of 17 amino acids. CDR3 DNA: TGTGCCAGCAGTGGGGAGGGGGCGGTTACACGATACAATGAGCAGTTCTTC. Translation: CASSGEGAVTRYNEQFF.